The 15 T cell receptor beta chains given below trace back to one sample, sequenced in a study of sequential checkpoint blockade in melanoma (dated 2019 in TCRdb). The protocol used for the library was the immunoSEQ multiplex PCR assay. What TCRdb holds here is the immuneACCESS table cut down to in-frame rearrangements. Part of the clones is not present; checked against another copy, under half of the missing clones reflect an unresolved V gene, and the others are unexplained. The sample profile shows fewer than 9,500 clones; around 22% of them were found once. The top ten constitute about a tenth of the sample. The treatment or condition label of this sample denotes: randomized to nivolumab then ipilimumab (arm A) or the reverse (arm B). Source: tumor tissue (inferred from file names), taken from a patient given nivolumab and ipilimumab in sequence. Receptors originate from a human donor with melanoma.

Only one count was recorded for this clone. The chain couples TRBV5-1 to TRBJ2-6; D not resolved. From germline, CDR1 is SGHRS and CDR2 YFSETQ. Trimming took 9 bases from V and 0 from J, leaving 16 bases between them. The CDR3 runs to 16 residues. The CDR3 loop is CATLGPDPSGANVLTF. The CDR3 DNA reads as TGCGCCACCCTAGGGCCGGATCCCTCTGGGGCCAACGTCCTGACTTTC.

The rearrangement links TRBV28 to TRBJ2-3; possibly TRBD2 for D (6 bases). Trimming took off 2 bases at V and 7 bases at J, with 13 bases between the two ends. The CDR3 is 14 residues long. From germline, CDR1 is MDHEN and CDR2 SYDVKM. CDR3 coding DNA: TGTGCCAGCAGTTTACTGCTTGGGAGGCATACGCAGTATTTT. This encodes CASSLLLGRHTQYF.

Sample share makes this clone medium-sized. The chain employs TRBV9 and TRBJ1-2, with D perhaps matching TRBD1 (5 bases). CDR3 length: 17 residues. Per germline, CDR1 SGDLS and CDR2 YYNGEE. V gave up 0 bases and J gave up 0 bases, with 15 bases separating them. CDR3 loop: CASSVGDRGDPNYGYTF. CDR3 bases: TGTGCCAGCAGCGTAGGGGACCGCGGGGATCCTAACTATGGCTACACCTTC. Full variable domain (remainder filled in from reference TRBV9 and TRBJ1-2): DSGVTQTPKHLITATGQRVTLRCSPRSGDLSVYWYQQSLDQGLQFLIQYYNGEERAKGNILERFSAQQFPDLHSELNLSSLELGDSALYFCASSVGDRGDPNYGYTFGSGTRLTVV.

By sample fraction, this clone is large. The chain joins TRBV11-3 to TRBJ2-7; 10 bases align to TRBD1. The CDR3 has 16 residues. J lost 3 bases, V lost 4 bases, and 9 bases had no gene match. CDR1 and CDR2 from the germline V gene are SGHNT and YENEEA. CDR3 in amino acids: CASSSDPGTGDYEQYV. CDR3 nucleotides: TGTGCCAGCAGCTCTGACCCCGGGACAGGGGACTACGAGCAGTACGTC.

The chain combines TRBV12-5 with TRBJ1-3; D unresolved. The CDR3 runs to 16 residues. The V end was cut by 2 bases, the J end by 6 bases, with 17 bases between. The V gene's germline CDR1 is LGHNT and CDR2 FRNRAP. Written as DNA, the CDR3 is TGTGCTAGTGGTTTGAGGACCGTCAAAACCACAAACACCATATATTTT. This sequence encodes CASGLRTVKTTNTIYF.

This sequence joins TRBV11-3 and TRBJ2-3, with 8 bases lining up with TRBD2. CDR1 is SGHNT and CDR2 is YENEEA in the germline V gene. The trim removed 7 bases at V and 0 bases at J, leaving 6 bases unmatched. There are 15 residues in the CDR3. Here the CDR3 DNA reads TGTGCCAGCACTGAACGGGGGGGAAGCACAGATACGCAGTATTTT. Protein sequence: CASTERGGSTDTQYF.

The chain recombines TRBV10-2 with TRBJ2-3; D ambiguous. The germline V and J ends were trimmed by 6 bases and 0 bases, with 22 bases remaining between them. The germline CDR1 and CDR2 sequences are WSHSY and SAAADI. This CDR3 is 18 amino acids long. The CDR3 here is CASSHGTAPRASTDTQYF. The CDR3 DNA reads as TGCGCCAGCAGCCACGGAACAGCACCAAGAGCTAGCACAGATACGCAGTATTTT.

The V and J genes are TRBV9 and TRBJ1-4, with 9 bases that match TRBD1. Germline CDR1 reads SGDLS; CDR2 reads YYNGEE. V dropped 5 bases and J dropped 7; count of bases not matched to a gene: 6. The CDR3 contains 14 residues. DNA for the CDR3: TGTGCCAGCAGTCTGACAGGGGGGACTGAAAAACTGTTTTTT. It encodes CASSLTGGTEKLFF.

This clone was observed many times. The DNA for the CDR3 is TGTGCCAGCACCACCCGAGGACTAGCGGGAGGGGGTTACAATGAGCAGTTCTTC. Encoded protein: CASTTRGLAGGGYNEQFF. This rearrangement joins TRBV11-3 to TRBJ2-1; 15 bases align to TRBD2. Germline trimming cut 7 bases from V and 4 bases from J; bases unmatched to any gene: 11. Germline values: CDR1 SGHNT, CDR2 YENEEA. The CDR3 spans 18 residues. Together with reference TRBV11-3 and TRBJ2-1, the CDR3 gives the full variable domain: EAGVVQSPRYKIIEKKQPVAFWCNPISGHNTLYWYLQNLGQGPELLIRYENEEAVDDSQLPKDRFSAERLKGVDSTLKIQPAELGDSAVYLCASTTRGLAGGGYNEQFFGPGTRLTVL.

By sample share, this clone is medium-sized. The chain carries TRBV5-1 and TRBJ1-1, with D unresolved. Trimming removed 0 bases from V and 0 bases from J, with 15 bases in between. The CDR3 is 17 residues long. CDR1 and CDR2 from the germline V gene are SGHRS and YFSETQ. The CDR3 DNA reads TGCGCCAGCAGCTTGGGTAGTTGGGGAGGAGTGAACACTGAAGCTTTCTTT. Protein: CASSLGSWGGVNTEAFF.

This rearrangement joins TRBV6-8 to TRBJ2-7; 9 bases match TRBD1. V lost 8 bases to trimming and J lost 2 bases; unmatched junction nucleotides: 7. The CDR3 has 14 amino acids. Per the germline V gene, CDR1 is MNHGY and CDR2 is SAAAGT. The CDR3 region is CASDTGTGPYEQYV. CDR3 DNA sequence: TGTGCCAGCGACACTGGGACAGGGCCCTACGAGCAGTACGTC.

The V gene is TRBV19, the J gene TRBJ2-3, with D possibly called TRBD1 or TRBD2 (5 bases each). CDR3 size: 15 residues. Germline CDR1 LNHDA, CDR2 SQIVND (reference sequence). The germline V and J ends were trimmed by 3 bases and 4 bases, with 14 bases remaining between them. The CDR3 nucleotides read TGTGCCAGTAGTATCTCTAACTGGGGACCAGATACGCAGTATTTT. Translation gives CASSISNWGPDTQYF.

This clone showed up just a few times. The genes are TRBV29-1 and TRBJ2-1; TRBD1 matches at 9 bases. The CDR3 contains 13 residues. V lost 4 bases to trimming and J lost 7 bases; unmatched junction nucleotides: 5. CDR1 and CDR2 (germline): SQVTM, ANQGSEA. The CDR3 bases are TGCAGCGTTGGACGACAGGGGGGGAATGAGCAGTTCTTC. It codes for CSVGRQGGNEQFF.

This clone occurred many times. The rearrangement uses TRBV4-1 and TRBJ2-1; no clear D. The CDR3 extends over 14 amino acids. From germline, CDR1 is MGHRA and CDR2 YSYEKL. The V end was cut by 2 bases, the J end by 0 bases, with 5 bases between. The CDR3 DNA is TGCGCCAGCAGCCAATCTCCCTCCTACAATGAGCAGTTCTTC. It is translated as CASSQSPSYNEQFF.

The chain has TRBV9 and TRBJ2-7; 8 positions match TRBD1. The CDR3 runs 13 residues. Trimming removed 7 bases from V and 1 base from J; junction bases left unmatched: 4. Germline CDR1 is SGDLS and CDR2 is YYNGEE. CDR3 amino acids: CASFTGGSYEQYV. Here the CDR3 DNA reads TGTGCCAGCTTCACAGGGGGGTCCTACGAGCAGTACGTC.